This TCR beta chain was sequenced during a study of cytomegalovirus exposure and HLA in healthy donors. Study summary: Early release data held around 80 million unique TCRs from HLA-typed donors.

Everyone who donated was a healthy bone marrow donor. Trimming stripped 7 bases from V and 7 bases from J, with 20 bases between. This CDR3 contains 14 residues. Germline V gene lookup returns CDR1 WSHSY and CDR2 SAAADI. In the PCR, 60 Vbeta and 13 Jbeta primers were used. Sequenced by immunoSEQ multiplex PCR; TCRdb stores in-frame clones only, minus some. The sample yields about 140,000 clones, about 78% seen once. The source of this sequence is a man younger than 30 in good health and CMV-seronegative. The J gene is TRBJ2-7, the V gene TRBV10-2, with a possible D match to TRBD1 (5 bases). Sequencing was carried out using PBMCs. CDR3 loop: CASNGWGATGEQYF. CDR3 DNA: TGCGCCAGCAACGGATGGGGCGCGACTGGAGAGCAGTACTTC.